These T cell receptor beta chains were read from a single sample in a study of Ad26.COV2.S vaccination and SARS-CoV-2 variants. Generated by immunoSEQ multiplex PCR, the TCRdb table keeps only in-frame clones and is missing some. The table includes some 240,000 clones, 87% detected once. The material was peripheral blood, obtained in a trial of Ad26.COV2.S vaccine versus placebo. The source of these receptors is a person aged 18-60 years who received the Ad26.COV2.S COVID-19 vaccine or a placebo. The CDR3 runs from the conserved cysteine through the conserved F or W. The order of the fields is clone size, D gene, J gene, V gene, CDR3 protein, CDR3 DNA. A D gene is named only where the DNA matches it firmly. Size is omitted from some rows. Given values are once, few, many or a class for expanded clones.

clone size: .; D gene: TRBD1; J gene: TRBJ2-2; V gene: TRBV30; CDR3 protein: CAWSAGQGVGELFF; CDR3 DNA: TGTGCCTGGAGCGCGGGACAGGGCGTCGGGGAGCTGTTTTTT
clone size: .; D gene: .; J gene: TRBJ2-5; V gene: TRBV7-9; CDR3 protein: CASRGYQETQYF; CDR3 DNA: TGTGCCAGCAGGGGTTACCAAGAGACCCAGTACTTC
clone size: .; D gene: TRBD2; J gene: TRBJ2-2; V gene: TRBV19; CDR3 protein: CASRAGLAPTGELFF; CDR3 DNA: TGTGCCAGTAGGGCCGGACTAGCGCCCACCGGGGAGCTGTTTTTT
clone size: .; D gene: .; J gene: TRBJ1-3; V gene: TRBV6-5; CDR3 protein: CASSYSGGNTIYF; CDR3 DNA: TGTGCCAGCAGTTACTCTGGGGGAAACACCATATATTTT
clone size: few; D gene: .; J gene: TRBJ1-1; V gene: TRBV14; CDR3 protein: CASSQEIRGTEAFF; CDR3 DNA: TGTGCCAGCAGCCAAGAGATTAGGGGAACTGAAGCTTTCTTT
clone size: .; D gene: .; J gene: TRBJ1-6; V gene: TRBV7-9; CDR3 protein: CASSNREPNSPLHF; CDR3 DNA: TGTGCCAGCAGCAATCGGGAACCTAATTCACCCCTCCACTTT
clone size: .; D gene: TRBD2; J gene: TRBJ2-1; V gene: TRBV7-2; CDR3 protein: CASSSAGISYNEQFF; CDR3 DNA: TGTGCCAGCAGCTCAGCGGGAATCTCCTACAATGAGCAGTTCTTC
clone size: .; D gene: .; J gene: TRBJ2-1; V gene: TRBV5-6; CDR3 protein: CASSFFRTKNEQFF; CDR3 DNA: TGTGCCAGCAGCTTTTTCCGGACCAAAAATGAGCAGTTCTTC
clone size: .; D gene: .; J gene: TRBJ1-1; V gene: TRBV27; CDR3 protein: CASSLRDPAGQNTEAFF; CDR3 DNA: TGTGCCAGCAGTTTACGGGATCCCGCAGGGCAGAACACTGAAGCTTTCTTT
clone size: .; D gene: .; J gene: TRBJ2-3; V gene: TRBV30; CDR3 protein: CAWSYPGGRSDTQYF; CDR3 DNA: TGTGCCTGGAGTTACCCTGGGGGCAGGTCAGATACGCAGTATTTT
clone size: .; D gene: .; J gene: TRBJ2-1; V gene: TRBV23-1; CDR3 protein: CASSHFRGRAFNEQFF; CDR3 DNA: TGCGCCAGCAGTCACTTCAGGGGCAGGGCGTTCAATGAGCAGTTCTTC
clone size: .; D gene: TRBD2; J gene: TRBJ2-3; V gene: TRBV27; CDR3 protein: CASSLLAGGLDTQYF; CDR3 DNA: TGTGCCAGCAGTCTACTAGCGGGAGGGCTGGATACGCAGTATTTT